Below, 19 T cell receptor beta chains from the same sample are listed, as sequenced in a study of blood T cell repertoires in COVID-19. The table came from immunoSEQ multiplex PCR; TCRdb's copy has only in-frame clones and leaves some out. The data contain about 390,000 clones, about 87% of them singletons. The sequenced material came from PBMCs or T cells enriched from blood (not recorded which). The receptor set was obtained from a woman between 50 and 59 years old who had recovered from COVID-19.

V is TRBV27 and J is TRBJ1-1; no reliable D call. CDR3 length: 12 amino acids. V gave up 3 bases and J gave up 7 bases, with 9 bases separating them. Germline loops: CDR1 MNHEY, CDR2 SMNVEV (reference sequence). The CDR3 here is CASSFQAGEAFF. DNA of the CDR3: TGTGCCAGCAGTTTCCAAGCCGGTGAAGCTTTCTTT.

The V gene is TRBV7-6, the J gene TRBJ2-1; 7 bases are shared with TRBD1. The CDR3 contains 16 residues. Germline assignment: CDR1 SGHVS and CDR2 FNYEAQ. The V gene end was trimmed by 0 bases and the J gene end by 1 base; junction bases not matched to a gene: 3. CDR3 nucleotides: TGTGCCAGCAGCTTAGCGCCGGGACAGTCCTACAATGAGCAGTTCTTC. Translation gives CASSLAPGQSYNEQFF.

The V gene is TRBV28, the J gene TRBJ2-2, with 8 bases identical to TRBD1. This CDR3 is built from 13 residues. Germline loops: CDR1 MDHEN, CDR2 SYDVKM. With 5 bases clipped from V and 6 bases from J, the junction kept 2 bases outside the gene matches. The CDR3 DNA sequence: TGTGCCAGCAGTGACAGGGGATCCGGGGAGCTGTTTTTT. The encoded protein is CASSDRGSGELFF.

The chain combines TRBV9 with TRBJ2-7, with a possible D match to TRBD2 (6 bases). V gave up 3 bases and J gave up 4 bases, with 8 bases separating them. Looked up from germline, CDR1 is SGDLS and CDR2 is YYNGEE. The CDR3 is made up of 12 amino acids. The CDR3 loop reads CASSEEGYEQYF. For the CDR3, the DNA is TGTGCCAGCAGCGAGGAGGGGTACGAGCAGTACTTC.

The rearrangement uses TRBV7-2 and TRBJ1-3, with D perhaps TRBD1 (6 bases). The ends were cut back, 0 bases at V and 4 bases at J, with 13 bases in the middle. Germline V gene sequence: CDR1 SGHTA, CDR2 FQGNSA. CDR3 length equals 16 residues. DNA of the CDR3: TGTGCCAGCAGCTTAGCGCTTGGGGGCTTAGGAAACACCATATATTTT. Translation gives CASSLALGGLGNTIYF.

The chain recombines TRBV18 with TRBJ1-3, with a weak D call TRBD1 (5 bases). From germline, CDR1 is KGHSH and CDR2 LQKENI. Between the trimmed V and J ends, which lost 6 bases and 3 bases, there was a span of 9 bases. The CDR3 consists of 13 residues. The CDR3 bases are TGTGCCAGCTCCGGGGGGAGTGGAAACACCATATATTTT. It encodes CASSGGSGNTIYF.

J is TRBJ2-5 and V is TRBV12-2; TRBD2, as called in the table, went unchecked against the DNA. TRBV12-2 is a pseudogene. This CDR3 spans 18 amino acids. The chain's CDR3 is CASRLERGRGPPEETQYF. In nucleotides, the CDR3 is TGTGCAAGTCGCTTAGAAAGAGGGAGGGGCCCCCCGGAAGAGACCCAGTACTTC.

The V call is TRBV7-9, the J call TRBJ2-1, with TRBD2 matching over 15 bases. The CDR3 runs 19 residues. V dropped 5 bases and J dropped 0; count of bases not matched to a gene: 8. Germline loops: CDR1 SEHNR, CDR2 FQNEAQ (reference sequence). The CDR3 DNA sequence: TGTGCCAGCAGCCGCGGGACTAGCGGGGGGCCTAGCTCCTACAATGAGCAGTTCTTC. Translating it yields CASSRGTSGGPSSYNEQFF.

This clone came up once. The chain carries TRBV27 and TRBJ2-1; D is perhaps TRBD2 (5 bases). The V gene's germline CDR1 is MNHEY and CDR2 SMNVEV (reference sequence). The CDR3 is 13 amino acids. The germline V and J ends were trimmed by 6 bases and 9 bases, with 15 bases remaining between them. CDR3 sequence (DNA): TGTGCCAGCAGCCCCCTCGGGGAAGGTGAGCAGTTCTTC. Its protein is CASSPLGEGEQFF.

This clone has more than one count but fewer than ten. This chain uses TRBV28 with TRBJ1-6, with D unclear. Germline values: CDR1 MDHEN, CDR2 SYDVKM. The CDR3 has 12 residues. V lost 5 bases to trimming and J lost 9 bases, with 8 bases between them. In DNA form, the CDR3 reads TGTGCCAGCAGTGCCTTGAGTTCACCCCTCCACTTT. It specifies CASSALSSPLHF. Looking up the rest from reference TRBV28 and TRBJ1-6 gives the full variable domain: DVKVTQSSRYLVKRTGEKVFLECVQDMDHENMFWYRQDPGLGLRLIYFSYDVKMKEKGDIPEGYSVSREKKERFSLILESASTNQTSMYLCASSALSSPLHFGNGTRLTVT.

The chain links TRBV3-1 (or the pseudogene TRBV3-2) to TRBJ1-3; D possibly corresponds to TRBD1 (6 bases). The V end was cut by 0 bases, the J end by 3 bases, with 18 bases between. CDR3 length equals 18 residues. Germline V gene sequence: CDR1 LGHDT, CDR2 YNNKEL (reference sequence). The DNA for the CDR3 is TGTGCCAGCAGCCAAGATCGGGGGGGCTTCTACTTTGGAAACACCATATATTTT. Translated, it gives CASSQDRGGFYFGNTIYF.

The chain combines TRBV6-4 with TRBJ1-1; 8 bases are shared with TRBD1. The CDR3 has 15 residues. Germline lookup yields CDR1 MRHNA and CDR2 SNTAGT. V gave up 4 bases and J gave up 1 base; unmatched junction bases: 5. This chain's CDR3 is CASSASGTGNTEAFF. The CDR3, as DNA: TGTGCCAGCAGTGCCTCCGGGACAGGGAACACTGAAGCTTTCTTT.

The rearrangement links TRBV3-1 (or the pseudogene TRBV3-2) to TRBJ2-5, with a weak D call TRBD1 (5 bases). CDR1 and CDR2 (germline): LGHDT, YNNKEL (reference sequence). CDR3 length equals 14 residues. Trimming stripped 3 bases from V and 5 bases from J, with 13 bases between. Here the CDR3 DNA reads TGTGCCAGCAGCCAGGCCAGGGTACGGGAGACCCAGTACTTC. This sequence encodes CASSQARVRETQYF.

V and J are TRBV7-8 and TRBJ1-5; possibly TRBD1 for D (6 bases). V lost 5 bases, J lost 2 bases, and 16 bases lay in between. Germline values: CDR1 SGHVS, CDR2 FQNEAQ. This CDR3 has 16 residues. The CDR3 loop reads CASSRGQIGGNQPQHF. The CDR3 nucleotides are TGTGCCAGCAGCCGAGGACAGATAGGAGGCAATCAGCCCCAGCATTTT.

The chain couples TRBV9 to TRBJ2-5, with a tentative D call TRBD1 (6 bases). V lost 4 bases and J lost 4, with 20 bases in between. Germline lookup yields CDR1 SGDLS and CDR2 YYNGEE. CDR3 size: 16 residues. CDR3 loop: CASSPSGDASRETQYF. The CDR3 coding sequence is TGTGCCAGCAGCCCCTCAGGGGACGCATCACGAGAGACCCAGTACTTC.

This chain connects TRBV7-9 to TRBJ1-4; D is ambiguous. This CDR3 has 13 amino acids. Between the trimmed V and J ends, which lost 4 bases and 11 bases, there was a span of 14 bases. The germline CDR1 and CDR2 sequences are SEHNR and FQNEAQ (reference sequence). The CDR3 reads CASSSTEAVKLFF. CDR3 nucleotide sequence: TGTGCCAGCAGCTCCACGGAGGCCGTCAAACTGTTTTTT.

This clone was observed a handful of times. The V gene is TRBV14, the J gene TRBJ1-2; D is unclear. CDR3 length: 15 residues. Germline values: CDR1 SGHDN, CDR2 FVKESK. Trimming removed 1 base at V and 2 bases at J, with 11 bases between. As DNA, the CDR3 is TGTGCCAGCAGCCAAGGTTTGTCCAGAAACTATGGCTACACCTTC. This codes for CASSQGLSRNYGYTF.

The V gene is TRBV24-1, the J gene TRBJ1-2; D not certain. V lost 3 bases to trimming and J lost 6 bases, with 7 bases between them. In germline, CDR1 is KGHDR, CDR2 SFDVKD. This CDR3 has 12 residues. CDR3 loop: CATSDRQDGYTF. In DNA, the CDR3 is TGTGCCACCAGTGATAGGCAGGATGGCTACACCTTC.

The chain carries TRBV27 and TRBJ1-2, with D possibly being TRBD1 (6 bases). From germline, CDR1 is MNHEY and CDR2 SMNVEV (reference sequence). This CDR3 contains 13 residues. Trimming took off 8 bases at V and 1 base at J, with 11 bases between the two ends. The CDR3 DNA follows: TGTGCCAGCGCATTGGACAGTAACTATGGCTACACCTTC. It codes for CASALDSNYGYTF.